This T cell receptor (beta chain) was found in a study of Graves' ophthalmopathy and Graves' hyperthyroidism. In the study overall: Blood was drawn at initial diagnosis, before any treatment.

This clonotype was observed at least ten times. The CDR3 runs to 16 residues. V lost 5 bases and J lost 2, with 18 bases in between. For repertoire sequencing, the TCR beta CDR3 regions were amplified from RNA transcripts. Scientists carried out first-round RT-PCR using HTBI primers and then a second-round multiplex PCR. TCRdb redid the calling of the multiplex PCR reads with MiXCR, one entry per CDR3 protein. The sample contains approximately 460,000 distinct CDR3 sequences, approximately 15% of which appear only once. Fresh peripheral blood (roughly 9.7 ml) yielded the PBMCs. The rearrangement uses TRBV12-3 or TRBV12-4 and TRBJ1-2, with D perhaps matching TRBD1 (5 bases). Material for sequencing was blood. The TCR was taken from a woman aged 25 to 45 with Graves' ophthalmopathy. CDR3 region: CASSAIWRGGNYGYTF. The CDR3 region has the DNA TGTGCCAGCAGTGCTATTTGGAGGGGAGGAAACTATGGCTACACCTTC.